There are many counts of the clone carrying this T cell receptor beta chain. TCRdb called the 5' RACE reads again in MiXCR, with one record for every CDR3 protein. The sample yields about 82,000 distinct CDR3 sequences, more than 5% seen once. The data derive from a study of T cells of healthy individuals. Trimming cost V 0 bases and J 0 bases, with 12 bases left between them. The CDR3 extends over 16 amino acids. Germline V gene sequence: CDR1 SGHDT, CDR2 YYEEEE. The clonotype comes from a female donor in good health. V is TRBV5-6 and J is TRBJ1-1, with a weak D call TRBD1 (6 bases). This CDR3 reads CASSLADRSMNTEAFF. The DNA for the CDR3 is TGTGCCAGCAGCTTGGCCGACAGGAGCATGAACACTGAAGCTTTCTTT.